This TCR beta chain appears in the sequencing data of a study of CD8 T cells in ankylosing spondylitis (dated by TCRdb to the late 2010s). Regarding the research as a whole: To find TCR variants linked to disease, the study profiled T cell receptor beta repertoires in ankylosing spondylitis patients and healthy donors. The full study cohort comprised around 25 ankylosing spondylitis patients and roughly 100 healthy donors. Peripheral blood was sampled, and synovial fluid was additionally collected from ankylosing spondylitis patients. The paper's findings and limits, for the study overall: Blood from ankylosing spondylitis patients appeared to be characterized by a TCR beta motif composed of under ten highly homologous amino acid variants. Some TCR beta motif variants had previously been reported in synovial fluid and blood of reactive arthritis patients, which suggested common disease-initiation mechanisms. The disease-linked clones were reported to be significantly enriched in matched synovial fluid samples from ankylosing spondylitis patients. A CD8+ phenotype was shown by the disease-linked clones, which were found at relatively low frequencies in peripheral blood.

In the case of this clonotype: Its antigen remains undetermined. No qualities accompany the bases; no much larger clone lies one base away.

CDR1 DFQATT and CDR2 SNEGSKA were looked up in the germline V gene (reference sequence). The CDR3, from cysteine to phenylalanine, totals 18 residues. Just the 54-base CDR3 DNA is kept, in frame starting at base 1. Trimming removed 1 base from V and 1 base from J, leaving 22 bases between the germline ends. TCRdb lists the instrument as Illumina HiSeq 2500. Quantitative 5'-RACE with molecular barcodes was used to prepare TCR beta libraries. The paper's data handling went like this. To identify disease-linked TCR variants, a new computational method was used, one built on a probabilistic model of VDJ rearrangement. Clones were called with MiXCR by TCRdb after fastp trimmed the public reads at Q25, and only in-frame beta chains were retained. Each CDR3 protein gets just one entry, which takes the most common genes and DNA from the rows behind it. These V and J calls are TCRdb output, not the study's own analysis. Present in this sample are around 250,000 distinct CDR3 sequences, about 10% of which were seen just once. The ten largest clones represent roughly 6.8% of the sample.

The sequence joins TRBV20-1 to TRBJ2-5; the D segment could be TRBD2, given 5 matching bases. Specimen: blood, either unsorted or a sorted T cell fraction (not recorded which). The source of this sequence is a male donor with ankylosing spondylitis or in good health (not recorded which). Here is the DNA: TGCAGTGCTAGAGGGGCAGCCCGGAGGTCTTACGCCCAAGAGACCCAGTACTTC. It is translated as CSARGAARRSYAQETQYF.